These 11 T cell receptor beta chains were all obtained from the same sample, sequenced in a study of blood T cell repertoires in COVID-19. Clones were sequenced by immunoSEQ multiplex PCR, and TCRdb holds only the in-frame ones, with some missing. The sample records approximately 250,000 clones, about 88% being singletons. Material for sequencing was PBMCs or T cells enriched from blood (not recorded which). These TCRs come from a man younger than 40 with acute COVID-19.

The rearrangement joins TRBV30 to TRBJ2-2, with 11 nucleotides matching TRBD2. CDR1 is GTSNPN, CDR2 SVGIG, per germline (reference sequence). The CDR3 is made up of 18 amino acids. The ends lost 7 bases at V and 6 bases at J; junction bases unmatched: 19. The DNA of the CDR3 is TGTGCCTTGGAGCAACCGTGGACTAGCGGGCGGTCAGCCGGGGAGCTGTTTTTT. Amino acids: CALEQPWTSGRSAGELFF.

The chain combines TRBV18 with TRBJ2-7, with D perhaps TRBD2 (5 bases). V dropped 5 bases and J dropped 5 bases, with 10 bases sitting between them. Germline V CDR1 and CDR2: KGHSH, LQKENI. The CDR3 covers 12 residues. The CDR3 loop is CASSSTGNEQYV. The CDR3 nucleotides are TGTGCCAGCTCATCCACGGGGAACGAGCAGTACGTC.

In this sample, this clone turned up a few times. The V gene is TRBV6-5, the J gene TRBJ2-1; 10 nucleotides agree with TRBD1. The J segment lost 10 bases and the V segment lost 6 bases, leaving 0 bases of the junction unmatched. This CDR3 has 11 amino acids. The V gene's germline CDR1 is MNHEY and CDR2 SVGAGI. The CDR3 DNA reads TGTGCCAGCAGGACAGGGGGCGAGCAGTTCTTC. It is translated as CASRTGGEQFF.

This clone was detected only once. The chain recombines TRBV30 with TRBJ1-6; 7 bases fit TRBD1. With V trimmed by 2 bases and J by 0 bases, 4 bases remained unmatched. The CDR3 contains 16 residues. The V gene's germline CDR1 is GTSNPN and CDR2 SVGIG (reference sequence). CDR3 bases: TGTGCCTGGAGTTTCACAGGGGCCTCCTATAATTCACCCCTCCACTTT. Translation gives CAWSFTGASYNSPLHF.

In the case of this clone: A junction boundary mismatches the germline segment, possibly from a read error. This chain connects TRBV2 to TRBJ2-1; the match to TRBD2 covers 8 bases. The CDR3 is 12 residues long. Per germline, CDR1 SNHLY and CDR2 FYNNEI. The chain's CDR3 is CASSSNGGVCLF. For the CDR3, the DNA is TGTGCCAGCAGTTCGAACGGGGGGGTTTGTCTCTTC.

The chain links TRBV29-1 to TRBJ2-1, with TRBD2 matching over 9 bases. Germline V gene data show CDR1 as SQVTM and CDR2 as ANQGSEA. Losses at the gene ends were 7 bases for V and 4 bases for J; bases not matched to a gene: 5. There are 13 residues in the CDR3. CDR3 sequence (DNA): TGCAGCGCCAGACTAGCGGAGTACAATGAGCAGTTCTTC. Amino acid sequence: CSARLAEYNEQFF.

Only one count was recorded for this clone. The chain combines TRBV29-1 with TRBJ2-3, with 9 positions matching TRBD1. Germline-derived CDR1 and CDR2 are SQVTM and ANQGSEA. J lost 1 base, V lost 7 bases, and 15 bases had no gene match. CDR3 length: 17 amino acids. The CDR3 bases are TGCAGCGGAGACAGGGGGGGGTCTTCGTGGGGCACAGATACGCAGTATTTT. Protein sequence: CSGDRGGSSWGTDTQYF.

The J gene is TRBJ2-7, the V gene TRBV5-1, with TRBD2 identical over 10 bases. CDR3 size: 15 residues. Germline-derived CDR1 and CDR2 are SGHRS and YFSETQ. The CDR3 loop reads CASSEGTSASYEQYV. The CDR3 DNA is TGTGCCAGCAGCGAAGGGACTAGCGCCTCCTACGAGCAGTACGTC.

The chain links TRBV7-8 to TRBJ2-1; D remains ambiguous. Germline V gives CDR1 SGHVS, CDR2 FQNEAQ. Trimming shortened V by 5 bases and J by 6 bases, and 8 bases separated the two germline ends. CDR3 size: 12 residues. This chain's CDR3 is CASSPLGNEQFF. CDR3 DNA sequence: TGTGCCAGCAGCCCCCTAGGCAATGAGCAGTTCTTC. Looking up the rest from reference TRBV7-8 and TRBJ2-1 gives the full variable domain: GAGVSQSPRYKVAKRGQDVALRCDPISGHVSLFWYQQALGQGPEFLTYFQNEAQLDKSGLPSDRFFAERPEGSVSTLKIQRTQQEDSAVYLCASSPLGNEQFFGPGTRLTVL.

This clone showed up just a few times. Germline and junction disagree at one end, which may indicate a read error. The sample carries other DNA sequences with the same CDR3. CDR3 DNA: TGTGCCAGCAGCTTGAGAGGGTTGGGCACAGATACGCAGTATTTT. Protein product: CASSLRGLGTDTQYF. The rearrangement joins TRBV5-1 to TRBJ2-3, with D perhaps TRBD2 (5 bases). Germline loops: CDR1 SGHRS, CDR2 YFSETQ. This CDR3 has 15 amino acids.

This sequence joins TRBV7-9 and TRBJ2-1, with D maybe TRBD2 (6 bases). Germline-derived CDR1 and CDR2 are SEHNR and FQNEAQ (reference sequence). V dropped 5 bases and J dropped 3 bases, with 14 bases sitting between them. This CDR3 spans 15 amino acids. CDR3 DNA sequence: TGTGCCAGCAGCCTCGAGACTAGTTTCTACAATGAGCAGTTCTTC. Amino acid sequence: CASSLETSFYNEQFF.